This T cell receptor (beta chain) was profiled in a study of blood T cell repertoires in COVID-19. Assay: immunoSEQ multiplex PCR; the TCRdb copy retains only in-frame clones and omits some. The table lists roughly 220,000 clones, around 89% of them singletons. This clone was seen only a few times. Germline CDR1 and CDR2: LGHDT and YNNKEL (reference sequence). The CDR3 covers 16 residues. Germline trimming cut 0 bases from V and 5 bases from J; bases unmatched to any gene: 8. The sample was PBMCs or T cells enriched from blood (not recorded which). The receptor comes from a woman aged 18-30 years in a cohort exposed to, infected with or recovered from COVID-19 (not recorded which). The rearrangement joins TRBV3-1 (or the pseudogene TRBV3-2) to TRBJ2-7, with 9 bases identical to TRBD1. Here the CDR3 DNA reads TGTGCCAGCAGCCAAGAACCGGGACAGGGTTGGCACGAGCAGTACTTC. This translates into CASSQEPGQGWHEQYF.